These 7 T cell receptor beta chains originate from one sample sequenced in a study of beta chain features in type 1 diabetes. Findings and limits, study-wide: The study found moderately but significantly shorter TCRB CDR3s in all four CD4+ subsets of Type 1 diabetes patients.

No cognate antigen is known for these TCRs. Isolated RNA was reverse transcribed in full, so expressed TCRB transcripts were sequenced. Measured with immunoSEQ multiplex PCR; TCRdb has only the in-frame clones, and not every one. Among around 140,000 clones listed, roughly 10% were seen once. Material: central memory CD4+ T cells from blood. The receptor set was obtained from a man younger than 40 with type 1 diabetes.

The rearrangement joins TRBV5-4 to TRBJ2-1; 9 bases are a match to TRBD2. Trimming removed 2 bases from V and 2 bases from J; junction bases left unmatched: 5. Germline-derived CDR1 and CDR2 are SGHNT and YYREEE (reference sequence). The CDR3 length is 16 residues. Here the CDR3 reads CASSLALAGTYNEQFF. The CDR3 nucleotides are TGTGCCAGCAGCTTAGCTCTAGCGGGAACCTACAATGAGCAGTTCTTC.

The chain recombines TRBV7-2 with TRBJ1-5, with D perhaps TRBD1 (6 bases). The germline V gene has CDR1 SGHTA and CDR2 FQGNSA. Trimming pared 5 bases from V and 6 bases from J, leaving 14 bases between. There are 14 residues in the CDR3. DNA of the CDR3: TGTGCCAGCAGCCCCGGTTCAGGGGTTCAGCCCCAGCATTTT. Protein sequence: CASSPGSGVQPQHF.

This clone came up a few times. The V and J genes are TRBV10-3 and TRBJ1-6; tentative D call: TRBD1 (6 bases). The CDR3 consists of 13 residues. Germline V CDR1 and CDR2: ENHRY, SYGVKD. Trimming left V 3 bases short and J 9 bases short, with 9 bases between. The chain's CDR3 is CAISEQGASPLHF. The CDR3 coding sequence is TGTGCCATCAGTGAACAGGGAGCTTCACCCCTCCACTTT.

V and J are TRBV4-3 and TRBJ2-6, with D unclear. Trimming stripped 2 bases from V and 0 bases from J, with 5 bases between. The CDR3 totals 15 residues. Germline CDR1 reads LGHNA; CDR2 reads YSLEER. The DNA for the CDR3 is TGCGCCAGCAGCCAACTCTCCTCTGGGGCCAACGTCCTGACTTTC. Its protein is CASSQLSSGANVLTF.

CDR3 sequence reads: CASSHGGRGEQYF. In nucleotides, the CDR3 is TGTGCCAGCAGCCACGGAGGGCGAGGCGAGCAGTACTTC. J is TRBJ2-7 and V is TRBV4-2, with D tentatively TRBD2 (6 bases). Germline V gives CDR1 LGHNA, CDR2 YNFKEQ. V gave up 3 bases and J gave up 6 bases, with 12 bases separating them. This CDR3 is 13 amino acids long.

The table lists this clone with a few counts. The V and J genes are TRBV6-5 and TRBJ2-2; 8 nucleotides line up with TRBD2. CDR1 is MNHEY, CDR2 SVGAGI, per germline. Losses at the gene ends were 8 bases for V and 5 bases for J; bases not matched to a gene: 7. The CDR3 is 14 residues long. CDR3 nucleotide sequence: TGTGCCAGCCACCGTGGCGGGGGGACCGGGGAGCTGTTTTTT. This gives the protein CASHRGGGTGELFF.

The rearrangement joins TRBV18 to TRBJ2-5, with 8 bases matching TRBD1. The CDR3 covers 16 residues. V was pared by 2 bases and J by 5 bases, with 10 bases of the junction left unmatched. Germline CDR1 and CDR2: KGHSH and LQKENI. Here the CDR3 DNA reads TGTGCCAGCTCACCAATGGGGACAGGAGAGGCGGAGACCCAGTACTTC. It specifies CASSPMGTGEAETQYF.